This is a list of T cell receptor beta chains from one sample in a study of blood T cell repertoires in COVID-19. Generated by immunoSEQ multiplex PCR, the TCRdb table keeps only in-frame clones and is missing some. The repertoire holds about 250,000 clones, about 86% seen once, with 4.4% in the top ten. The sequenced sample was peripheral blood. The receptors here all came from a man aged 45-60 years with active or convalescent COVID-19. The CDR3 runs from the conserved cysteine through the conserved F or W. D genes are given only for firm matches. Size is omitted from some rows. Given values are once, few, many or a class for expanded clones.

>TRBV2|NA|TRBJ2-7|NA
TGTGCCAGCAGTGAAGGGTATCAGGGATCCTACGAGCAGTACTTC
CASSEGYQGSYEQYF
>TRBV3-1/TRBV3-2|NA|TRBJ2-1|NA
TGTGCCAGCAGCCGCCTGGGGGGGCCGGACCCGGAGCAGTTCTTC
CASSRLGGPDPEQFF
>TRBV10-3|NA|TRBJ2-1|TRBD2
TGTGCCATCAGCGGGACTAGCGGGGGAAATGAGCAGTTCTTC
CAISGTSGGNEQFF
>TRBV29-1|NA|TRBJ2-7|NA
TGCAGCGTTGCCTTTTCCTACGAGCAGTACTTC
CSVAFSYEQYF
>TRBV9|once|TRBJ2-1|TRBD2
TGTGCCAGCAGCGTAGGAGTATTGGCGGGGGGTGCCAATGAGCAGTTCTTC
CASSVGVLAGGANEQFF
>TRBV28|once|TRBJ1-4|NA
TGTGCCAGCAGTTTATACCGAGACATTGAAAAACTGTTTTTT
CASSLYRDIEKLFF
>TRBV7-8|NA|TRBJ2-7|TRBD1
TGTGCCAGCAGCCCGGACAGGACTTACGAGCAGTACTTC
CASSPDRTYEQYF
>TRBV18|NA|TRBJ2-1|TRBD2
TGTGCCAGCTCACCACCCACCGGGACTAGCATAAGGGGTGAGCAGTTCTTC
CASSPPTGTSIRGEQFF
>TRBV7-6|few|TRBJ1-4|NA
TGTGCCAGCAGCTTGGGGCAGCCTAATGAAAAACTGTTTTTT
CASSLGQPNEKLFF
>TRBV12-5|NA|TRBJ2-7|TRBD2
TGTGCTAGTGGTTTGGTAATAGGCGGGGGGACCAACGAGCAGTACTTC
CASGLVIGGGTNEQYF
>TRBV29-1|NA|TRBJ2-3|NA
TGCAGCGTAACGGGCGGAGGACGTGTACCGGGAGATACGCAGTATTTT
CSVTGGGRVPGDTQYF
>TRBV7-9|NA|TRBJ1-5|NA
TGTGCCAGCAGCTTAGCCGGGTACGGATTCAGCAATCAGCCCCAGCATTTT
CASSLAGYGFSNQPQHF
>TRBV30|NA|TRBJ2-4|TRBD1
TGTGCCTGGGAGGGGACAGGGGGGGCCAAAAACATTCAGTACTTC
CAWEGTGGAKNIQYF
>TRBV27|NA|TRBJ1-6|TRBD1
TGTGCCAGCGAGATGACAGGGTTTGGAAATTCACCCCTCCACTTT
CASEMTGFGNSPLHF
>TRBV6-1|NA|TRBJ1-4|NA
TGTGCCAGCAGTGAAGTCGGCAGGTCGGGAAATGAAAAACTGTTTTTT
CASSEVGRSGNEKLFF